This T cell receptor (beta chain) was retrieved from a study of shared clonotypes between healthy human individuals (dated by TCRdb to the early 2020s). About the investigation overall: The cohort comprised a couple of women and a few men aged 18 to 49 years. Different laboratories and diverse techniques were used to prepare libraries and sequence TCR repertoires, to increase sequencing depth and limit assay-specific biases. Per donor, leukapheresis produced somewhere between about 0.94 and 10 billion PBMCs. To estimate repertoire size and how much clonotypes are shared between individuals, the study performed deep sequencing of blood TCR repertoires from a few healthy adults. For each donor, CD4 naive and CD4 memory were each run on three plates, CD8 naive on two plates, and CD8 memory on one plate. Study-level results and caveats: Compared with non-shared clonotypes, the clonotypes found in all four sorted-subset donors had higher generation probabilities. Incomplete sequencing was indicated by rarefaction of sorted-subset datasets, despite the large sequencing depth. Naive subsets generally had larger estimated clonotype richness than memory subsets did. When a few donors were compared, the shared fraction of clonotypes was around 5% for naive CD4, roughly 3.3% for naive CD8, more than 2% for memory CD4, and 0.35% to 0.4% for memory CD8. The small number of donors limited the genetic and exposure-history diversity represented. Sampling was restricted to blood, and TCR repertoires in tissues likely differ from the TCR repertoires found in blood. Pairwise subsampling led to the expectation that sequencing depth would affect the degree of clonotype sharing among donors.

Details on this clone: Its antigen is not yet known. Per-base quality was not reported, and no clone a single base away is much larger than it.

Reading from cysteine to phenylalanine, the CDR3 counts 16 amino acids. Just the 48-base CDR3 DNA is kept, in frame starting at base 1. CDR1 and CDR2, per the germline V gene (reference sequence), are MNHEY and SMNVEV. V was cut back by 2 bases and J by 3 bases, leaving a gap of 17 bases between them. CD8 naive samples were obtained by positive selection for CCR7 among CD45RO-negative cells, yielding a CD45RA+CCR7+ population from which TemRA cells were excluded. Healthy HIV-negative adults with no recently reported acute infections or vaccinations were included as donors. Only Caucasian adults living in Nashville, Tennessee, USA were represented among the donors. Blood was collected by leukapheresis, and PBMCs were isolated by Ficoll-Histopaque density gradient centrifugation and then cryopreserved in liquid nitrogen vapor phase. Purity and quantity of every magnetically sorted T cell population were checked by analytical flow cytometry. Genomic DNA was isolated from every sorted fraction and measured by UV absorbance on a Nanodrop 2000c.

Using the deep immunoSEQ assay, TCR CDR3 regions were amplified from genomic DNA by multiplex PCR. For each cell subset, the extracted genomic DNA was distributed evenly across all wells of several immunoSEQ 96-well plates, and each plate served as one replicate. For sorted subsets, roughly 190 ng of genomic DNA, equivalent to 30,000 or so T cell genomes, went into each replicate PCR. Purified libraries were measured with a Qubit 3.0 fluorometer, size-checked on a Bioanalyzer 2100, and measured again with the KAPA Library Quantification kit. A separate single-read 150-cycle Illumina NextSeq 550 flow cell was used to sequence each immunoSEQ 96-well plate. Per the original workflow: The immunoSEQ output contained only junctional sequences without quality scores, so filtering could not match that applied to full-length reads. Sequences were annotated with PyIR, a Python wrapper for IgBLAST v1.9, and V/J genes and CDR3 were assigned using IMGT germline references. Reads with weak V/J assignments (E-value above 1e-6), missing CDR3, stop codons, out-of-frame junctions, or ambiguous translated residues were removed. A V3J clonotype was defined by an identical inferred V gene, J gene, and CDR3 amino acid sequence. Percentage overlap between repertoires was computed as shared unique clonotypes divided by the size of the smaller repertoire. Repertoire richness was assessed with RTK rarefaction, the Chao1 estimator, and Recon v2.1 estimates of unobserved clonotypes. Generation probabilities for all TCRbeta clonotypes obtained by the gDNA method from several donors were computed using OLGA. In TCRdb, the immuneACCESS table is reduced to in-frame sequences with V and J assigned. These tables do not hold every clone; where another copy was compared, an unresolved V gene accounts for under half, and the others remain unexplained. The V and J calls and clone size come from that table; D and trimming were worked out from the DNA. The sample yields approximately 740,000 clones; around 92% were counted once. The ten largest account for less than 25% of the sample.

This TCR came from a man aged 25-40 years in good health. Sequencing was carried out using naive CD8+ T cells sorted from blood. The cell subset or site tag for this specimen amounts to: CD45RA+CCR7+. The rearranged chain carries TRBV27 and TRBJ2-7, with no confidently assigned D gene. The sequence in DNA is TGTGCCAGCAGTTTAAGGTTTGGCCCGGCAATCTACGAGCAGTACTTC. This yields the protein CASSLRFGPAIYEQYF.